These T cell receptor beta chains were read from a single sample in a study of T cell repertoires in cytomegalovirus infection. TCRdb passed the reads through MiXCR, listing each CDR3 protein once. The table shows approximately 100,000 distinct CDR3 sequences, with less than 30% occurring only once. No antigen is known for these receptors. The material sequenced was CD8+ T cells from cultured PBMCs, taken from culture after CMV antigen stimulation. Every receptor here comes from a human donor in good health (CMV status not recorded). Some clones in this sample may be carry-over from other donors' samples. CDR3s leave out the opening cysteine and the closing phenylalanine or tryptophan.

V gene,J gene,CDR3 protein
TRBV6-1,TRBJ2-7,ASSEVGYEQY
TRBV11-2,TRBJ2-6,ASSLDLGISGANVLT
TRBV28,TRBJ2-4,ASSLLGTTGDRNIQY
TRBV4-3,TRBJ2-5,ASSQDNLAGGLETQY
TRBV7-1,TRBJ1-1,ASSYQGAEAF
TRBV7-9,TRBJ1-2,ASSPSDRGNGYT
TRBV2,TRBJ1-2,ASSPAGAGLNYGYT
TRBV5-4,TRBJ2-5,ASSLGAGEGETQY
TRBV28,TRBJ2-1,ASALAGGGSYNEQF
TRBV7-3,TRBJ2-5,ASSYVGGGGETQY
TRBV6-6,TRBJ1-1,ASTNTWRVANTEAF
TRBV7-6,TRBJ2-3,ASSPGPDTQY
TRBV2,TRBJ1-1,ASSQTGTEAF
TRBV4-2,TRBJ2-2,ASSQATGRAGELF
TRBV7-2,TRBJ1-2,ASSGRPGQGTGGYT
TRBV27,TRBJ2-7,ASSFLSGGRTREQY
TRBV6-5,TRBJ2-5,ASSLLQGWETQY
TRBV2,TRBJ2-1,ATGGVGMGNEQF
TRBV6-5,TRBJ1-1,ASSYGGRTEAF
TRBV28,TRBJ1-1,ASSLDQRGLDTEAF
TRBV20-1,TRBJ1-5,SARIPGGGQPQH
TRBV4-1,TRBJ2-7,ASSHRNPRYEQY
TRBV4-1,TRBJ2-6,ASSRQASGANVLT
TRBV20-1,TRBJ2-3,SAKGLAGVPDTQY
TRBV12-5,TRBJ1-1,ASGLGTEAF
TRBV18,TRBJ2-7,ASSPEYTYEQY
TRBV2,TRBJ2-2,ASTGTANTGELF
TRBV6-5,TRBJ1-6,ASSYMPGAGNSPLH
TRBV11-2,TRBJ2-1,ASSSHPGDEQF